This TCR beta chain was retrieved from a study of T cells in Graves' hyperthyroidism and ophthalmopathy. Germline CDR1 SGHTA, CDR2 FQGNSA. The CDR3 has 15 amino acids. The V segment lost 9 bases and the J segment 5 bases; nucleotides outside the gene matches: 12. Authors of the study amplified TCR beta CDR3 regions from RNA transcripts. The study used the HTBI primer set for a first-round RT-PCR of the TCR CDR3. TCRdb independently ran MiXCR on the multiplex PCR reads; one entry per CDR3 protein. The data hold about 500,000 distinct CDR3 sequences, with 40% to 55% observed a single time. This receptor was identified in an adult woman with Graves' disease, either hyperthyroidism or ophthalmopathy (not recorded which). The chain combines TRBV7-2 with TRBJ2-2; 7 nucleotides line up with TRBD2. Sequenced sample: peripheral blood or thyroid tissue (not recorded which). The CDR3 here is CASRYHSGATGELFF. The CDR3 coding sequence is TGTGCCAGTAGGTACCACAGCGGGGCAACCGGGGAGCTGTTTTTT. Full variable domain (remainder filled in from reference TRBV7-2 and TRBJ2-2): GAGVSQSPSNKVTEKGKDVELRCDPISGHTALYWYRQSLGQGLEFLIYFQGNSAPDKSGLPSDRFSAERTGGSVSTLTIQRTQQEDSAVYLCASRYHSGATGELFFGEGSRLTVL.